The 15 T cell receptor beta chains below were found in one sample sequenced in a study of neurological immune-mediated disorders. A single record per CDR3 protein comes from TCRdb applying MiXCR to the 5' RACE reads. The sample contains 45,000 or so distinct CDR3 sequences, about 13% of which appear only once. The sample comprised PBMCs. The receptors stem from a female donor in good health.

This clonotype showed up just a few times. The chain joins TRBV6-4 to TRBJ2-3, with TRBD2 as a possible D gene (5 bases). There are 16 residues in the CDR3. Trimming took off 0 bases at V and 0 bases at J, with 10 bases between the two ends. The V gene's germline CDR1 is MRHNA and CDR2 SNTAGT. CDR3 sequence reads: CASSDSASRSTDTQYF. CDR3 nucleotide sequence: TGTGCCAGCAGTGACTCGGCTAGCCGAAGCACAGATACGCAGTATTTT.

This chain uses TRBV9 with TRBJ1-4, with D unclear. This CDR3 is built from 14 residues. Trimming shortened V by 0 bases and J by 8 bases, and 11 bases separated the two germline ends. Germline V gene lookup returns CDR1 SGDLS and CDR2 YYNGEE. The CDR3 is CASSVDVAREKLFF. CDR3 nucleotide sequence: TGTGCCAGCAGCGTAGACGTGGCCCGGGAAAAACTGTTTTTT. Using reference TRBV9 and TRBJ1-4 for the parts outside the CDR3, the full variable domain is DSGVTQTPKHLITATGQRVTLRCSPRSGDLSVYWYQQSLDQGLQFLIQYYNGEERAKGNILERFSAQQFPDLHSELNLSSLELGDSALYFCASSVDVAREKLFFGSGTQLSVL.

V and J are TRBV24-1 and TRBJ2-5, with D possibly being TRBD1 (5 bases). The germline gives CDR1 KGHDR, CDR2 SFDVKD. The CDR3 consists of 12 residues. V lost 3 bases to trimming and J lost 5 bases, with 6 bases between them. The DNA for the CDR3 is TGTGCCACCAGTGATCACAGGGAGACCCAGTACTTC. Translation: CATSDHRETQYF.

This clonotype was counted many times. The V and J genes are TRBV12-3 or TRBV12-4 and TRBJ1-5, with TRBD1 identical over 7 bases. Trimming cost V 0 bases and J 4 bases; bases outside gene matches: 6. CDR3 length: 16 amino acids. This chain's CDR3 is CASSLAGGQRNQPQHF. The CDR3 DNA sequence: TGTGCCAGCAGTTTAGCAGGGGGCCAGAGGAATCAGCCCCAGCATTTT.

This clonotype was seen repeatedly, ten times or more. The genes are TRBV5-1 and TRBJ1-2; TRBD1 matches at 7 bases. Germline loops: CDR1 SGHRS, CDR2 YFSETQ. The V gene end was trimmed by 4 bases and the J gene end by 7 bases; junction bases not matched to a gene: 13. This CDR3 has 15 amino acids. This chain's CDR3 is CASSPAFSGQIGYTF. CDR3 in DNA: TGCGCCAGCAGCCCAGCCTTTTCGGGACAGATTGGCTACACCTTC.

The J gene is TRBJ1-2, the V gene TRBV6-6, with 8 bases lining up with TRBD1. The CDR3 sequence is 17 residues long. J gave up 4 bases and V 4 bases, and 14 bases lay outside the gene matches. The germline V gene encodes CDR1 MNHNY and CDR2 SVGAGI (reference sequence). CDR3 DNA: TGTGCCAGCAGTTCCACGCCCCCTAGGACAGGGAGCTATGGCTACACCTTC. Amino acid sequence: CASSSTPPRTGSYGYTF.

Many counts were recorded for this clonotype. The chain employs TRBV29-1 and TRBJ2-5; unclear D gene. This CDR3 spans 10 amino acids. Looked up from germline, CDR1 is SQVTM and CDR2 is ANQGSEA. Trimming pared 4 bases from V and 5 bases from J, leaving 5 bases between. CDR3 region: CSVGRETQYF. The CDR3 DNA reads as TGCAGCGTTGGTCGGGAGACCCAGTACTTC.

There are a few counts of this clonotype. The chain recombines TRBV3-1 with TRBJ2-7, with D tentatively TRBD2 (6 bases). V shed 1 base and J shed 3 bases, with 10 bases lying between them. The CDR3 is 14 amino acids. The germline V gene has CDR1 LGHDT and CDR2 YNNKEL (reference sequence). In DNA form, the CDR3 reads TGTGCCAGCAGCCAAGGACTAGTCGGCTACGAGCAGTACTTC. This translates into CASSQGLVGYEQYF.

This clonotype occurred many times. CDR3 in amino acids: CASSNRAFAYGYTF. CDR3 DNA: TGTGCCAGCAGCAATCGAGCCTTTGCCTATGGCTACACCTTC. V and J are TRBV6-5 and TRBJ1-2; D remains ambiguous. This CDR3 spans 14 amino acids. Per germline, CDR1 MNHEY and CDR2 SVGAGI. Between the trimmed V and J ends, which lost 6 bases and 4 bases, there was a span of 15 bases.

This clonotype was found many times. The chain uses TRBV10-3 and TRBJ1-1, with D possibly matching TRBD1 (5 bases). The germline gives CDR1 ENHRY, CDR2 SYGVKD. Trimming pared 2 bases from V and 1 base from J, leaving 5 bases between. CDR3 length: 13 amino acids. The CDR3 DNA follows: TGTGCCATCAGTGAGGGACAGAACACTGAAGCTTTCTTT. It is translated as CAISEGQNTEAFF.

This clonotype has ten or more counts. This sequence joins TRBV20-1 and TRBJ2-5; 10 nucleotides align to TRBD2. Germline V gives CDR1 DFQATT, CDR2 SNEGSKA (reference sequence). Trimming cost V 5 bases and J 5 bases; bases outside gene matches: 8. The CDR3 has 14 amino acids. The CDR3 DNA reads TGCAGTGCTGGTAGCGGGGGGACGTGGGAGACCCAGTACTTC. Translation gives CSAGSGGTWETQYF.

Notes on this clonotype: A much more abundant neighbour one base away suggests this may be a read error. The genes are TRBV28 and TRBJ2-7; weak D call: TRBD2 (5 bases). The CDR3 length is 15 residues. Germline CDR1 and CDR2: MDHEN and SYDVKM. V was pared by 4 bases and J by 7 bases, with 20 bases between. CDR3 residues: CASSSTNGFLWEQYF. CDR3 nucleotides: TGTGCCAGCAGTTCGACTAACGGGTTCCTTTGGGAGCAGTACTTC.

This clonotype was recorded many times. This chain connects TRBV27 to TRBJ1-6; D gene uncertain. The CDR3 loop spans 14 amino acids. Trimming took 7 bases from V and 7 from J, leaving 14 bases between them. Germline assignment: CDR1 MNHEY and CDR2 SMNVEV (reference sequence). In DNA, the CDR3 is TGTGCCAGCACAACCTTCCCCCAGAATTCACCCCTCCACTTT. It yields the protein CASTTFPQNSPLHF.

This clonotype came up many times. The chain combines TRBV6-5 with TRBJ2-5; 7 nucleotides agree with TRBD2. V lost 0 bases, J lost 5 bases, and 6 bases stayed unmatched. The CDR3 consists of 15 residues. CDR1 is MNHEY and CDR2 is SVGAGI in the germline V gene. The CDR3 loop is CASSYSILGGETQYF. CDR3 sequence (DNA): TGTGCCAGCAGTTACTCGATCCTGGGGGGGGAGACCCAGTACTTC.

This clonotype has at least ten counts. The J gene is TRBJ1-1, the V gene TRBV6-2 or TRBV6-3, with D hard to call. Trimming pared 8 bases from V and 4 bases from J, leaving 14 bases between. The germline V gene encodes CDR1 MNHEY and CDR2 SVGEGT. This CDR3 spans 13 amino acids. CDR3 sequence (DNA): TGTGCCAGCTACTCGGATATCTTCACTGAAGCTTTCTTT. It encodes CASYSDIFTEAFF.